This T cell receptor (beta chain) is from a study of cytomegalovirus exposure and HLA in healthy donors. Whole-study findings and limits: In an earlier analysis, most TCR beta V segments were productive about 87% or about 30% of the time.

13 Jbeta primers and 60 Vbeta primers were used for the PCR. The table came from immunoSEQ multiplex PCR; TCRdb's copy has only in-frame clones and leaves some out. The sample includes about 130,000 clones, roughly 70% of them seen just once. Points on this clone: The antigen is undetermined.

The CDR3 extends over 15 amino acids. The V gene's germline CDR1 is MNHEY and CDR2 SMNVEV (reference sequence). Germline trimming cut 6 bases from V and 5 bases from J; bases unmatched to any gene: 5. This clonotype was obtained from a young man in good health and CMV-seropositive. Sequencing was performed on PBMCs. V is TRBV27 and J is TRBJ1-6; 9 bases match TRBD1. The DNA of the CDR3 is TGTGCCAGCAGAAGGACAGGGGTGGATAATTCACCCCTCCACTTT. Translation gives CASRRTGVDNSPLHF.